The source of this T cell receptor beta chain is a study of identical twins. CDR1 and CDR2 (germline): KGHSH, LQKENI. CDR3 length: 14 residues. V trimming: 0 bases; J trimming: 5 bases; junction bases outside the gene matches: 3. MiXCR was run by TCRdb on the 5' RACE reads, yielding one entry per CDR3 protein. This table has 450,000 to 650,000 distinct CDR3 sequences, 12% to 15% appearing once. The sample was also linked to a second study, of yellow fever vaccine responses in identical twins.

The V and J genes are TRBV18 and TRBJ2-5, with 7 bases that match TRBD1. Sequencing used CD4+ T cells sorted from blood. The receptor was derived from a woman between 18 and 30 years old in good health. CDR3 bases: TGTGCCAGCTCACCACCAGGGACAGAGGAGACCCAGTACTTC. Translation gives CASSPPGTEETQYF. Complete variable domain (other parts from reference TRBV18 and TRBJ2-5): NAGVMQNPRHLVRRRGQEARLRCSPMKGHSHVYWYRQLPEEGLKFMVYLQKENIIDESGMPKERFSAEFPKEGPSILRIQQVVRGDSAAYFCASSPPGTEETQYFGPGTRLLVL.